Presented here are 32 T cell receptor beta chains from one specimen sequenced in a study of tumor and adjacent non-tumor tissue in lung cancer. A modified ARM-PCR protocol with three rounds of nested PCR amplified TCRbeta. TCRdb recomputed calls from the multiplex PCR reads with MiXCR, one row per CDR3 protein. The sample lists fewer than 130,000 distinct CDR3 sequences; over 75% were seen once. RNA was extracted from bulk tissue without any cell sorting. Material for sequencing was lung tumor tissue. The receptors come from an older man with non-small cell lung cancer.

Note on this clonotype: This could be a read error, since a much larger clone is one nucleotide away. CDR3 in amino acids: CASNSEGGNTQYF. The CDR3 nucleotides read TGCGCCAGCAACTCCGAAGGGGGGAATACGCAGTATTTT. This sequence joins TRBV5-1 and TRBJ2-3; D may match TRBD1 or TRBD2 (6 bases each). The CDR3 loop spans 13 amino acids. The germline V gene has CDR1 SGHRS and CDR2 YFSETQ. V dropped 6 bases and J dropped 7 bases, with 15 bases sitting between them.

This chain uses TRBV29-1 with TRBJ1-1, with D perhaps TRBD1 (5 bases). Germline V gene sequence: CDR1 SQVTM, CDR2 ANQGSEA. This CDR3 contains 14 residues. Trimming stripped 8 bases from V and 1 base from J, with 17 bases between. The CDR3, as DNA: TGCAGCAGCATAATCGAGAGGGGGAACACTGAAGCTTTCTTT. Protein: CSSIIERGNTEAFF.

This clonotype came up many times. V is TRBV20-1 and J is TRBJ2-7, with D perhaps TRBD1 (6 bases). From germline, CDR1 is DFQATT and CDR2 SNEGSKA (reference sequence). V lost 3 bases and J 0 bases, leaving 15 bases between the germline ends. This CDR3 spans 15 amino acids. In DNA, the CDR3 is TGCAGTGCTAGGAAGGGGGTCTATCCCTCCTACGAGCAGTACTTC. It specifies CSARKGVYPSYEQYF.

J is TRBJ2-4 and V is TRBV29-1; the match to TRBD2 covers 11 bases. Per the germline V gene, CDR1 is SQVTM and CDR2 is ANQGSEA. The CDR3 runs to 13 residues. CDR3 protein: CGIDVAGGHIQYF. DNA of the CDR3: TGCGGCATTGACGTAGCGGGAGGGCACATTCAGTACTTC.

In regard to this clonotype: Mismatch with germline at one junction end may stem from a read error. The rearrangement joins TRBV14 to TRBJ2-1; tentatively, D is TRBD1 (5 bases). In germline, CDR1 is SGHDN, CDR2 FVKESK. CDR3 length: 14 amino acids. The CDR3 region has the DNA TGTGCTAGCAGTATCCAGGGCCCTTACAATAAGCAGTTCTTC. It translates to CASSIQGPYNKQFF.

A word on this clonotype: The junction does not match germline at one end; this may be a read error. The CDR3 DNA follows: TGTGCCAGCAGTCTGGTCGGCTCTGGGGCCAACATCCTGACTTTC. Protein sequence: CASSLVGSGANILTF. The gene calls are TRBV5-4 and TRBJ2-6; TRBD1 is a possible D gene (5 bases). In germline, CDR1 is SGHNT, CDR2 YYREEE (reference sequence). The CDR3 is 15 residues long.

The CDR3 protein is CASSQDPAGVREQFF. The CDR3 DNA is TGCGCCAGCAGCCAAGACCCAGCGGGAGTTCGGGAGCAGTTCTTC. The chain links TRBV4-3 to TRBJ2-1; 8 bases line up with TRBD2. Germline-derived CDR1 and CDR2 are LGHNA and YSLEER. V shed 0 bases and J 10 bases; nucleotides not matched to a gene: 8. The CDR3 runs 15 residues.

This clonotype was recorded once. The junction departs from germline at one end; a sequencing error may be responsible. The chain joins TRBV6-6 to TRBJ2-1; D is ambiguous. This CDR3 has 11 residues. Germline CDR1 is MNHNY and CDR2 is SVGAGI (reference sequence). The CDR3 coding sequence is TGTGCCAGTAGCCTACTCAATGTGCAGTTCTTC. This translates into CASSLLNVQFF.

Notes on this clonotype: A much larger clone differs by one base, so this may be a read error. This chain links TRBV20-1 with TRBJ2-3; 8 bases agree with TRBD2. The CDR3 is made up of 16 amino acids. Germline V gene sequence: CDR1 DFQATT, CDR2 SNEGSKA (reference sequence). Here the CDR3 reads CSTSSISGGAADTQYF. The DNA for the CDR3 is TGCAGTACTAGTTCTATCTCCGGGGGGGCCGCAGATACGCAGTATTTT.

This sequence joins TRBV6-1 and TRBJ2-3; TRBD1 aligns across 7 bases. The CDR3 runs 14 residues. Per germline, CDR1 MNHNS and CDR2 SASEGT. Germline trimming cut 5 bases from V and 3 bases from J; bases unmatched to any gene: 5. The CDR3 sequence is CASSTGTETDTQYF. In DNA form, the CDR3 reads TGTGCCAGCAGTACCGGGACAGAGACAGATACGCAGTATTTT.

With respect to this clonotype: This clone may be a read error of a much larger clone one base away. The genes are TRBV28 and TRBJ2-7, with D maybe TRBD1 (5 bases). With 7 bases removed from V and 6 bases from J, the gap between germline ends came to 16 bases. The germline gives CDR1 MDHEN, CDR2 SYDVKM. This CDR3 region has 13 residues. Written as DNA, the CDR3 is TGTGCCAGCATAAGGACATGGGGCGCCGAGCAGTACTTC. Translation: CASIRTWGAEQYF.

For this clonotype: The junction differs from germline at one of its ends, possibly a read error. V is TRBV10-2 and J is TRBJ2-7; either TRBD1 or TRBD2 may fit D (5 bases each). The CDR3 is 14 residues long. Per the germline V gene, CDR1 is WSHSY and CDR2 is SAAADI. The CDR3 DNA sequence: TGCACCAGCAGGCAAGCCGGTACTCGGGACGTGCAGTACTTC. Translation gives CTSRQAGTRDVQYF.

Regarding this clonotype: Mismatch with germline at one junction end may stem from a read error. This chain connects TRBV6-5 to TRBJ2-7, with D perhaps matching TRBD1 (6 bases). The CDR3 contains 12 residues. The germline V gene has CDR1 MNHEY and CDR2 SVGAGI. The CDR3 protein is CVSRGHNYEQYF. CDR3 coding DNA: TGTGTCAGCAGGGGACACAACTACGAACAGTACTTC.

Worth noting for this clonotype: In this CDR3 the conserved last residue, phenylalanine or tryptophan, is missing, so a read error is likely. V gene TRBV11-3 combines with J gene TRBJ1-6; 9 bases line up with TRBD1. The CDR3 length is 14 residues. Unmatched junction bases numbered 6, after V lost 8 bases and J lost 7 bases. Germline values: CDR1 SGHNT, CDR2 YENEEA. CDR3 coding DNA: TGTGCCAGCGGTCTCGGGACAGGGAATTCACCCCTCCACATT. It codes for CASGLGTGNSPLHI.

As concerns this clonotype: Germline is not matched at one junction end, which may reflect a read error. The chain uses TRBV12-3 or TRBV12-4 and TRBJ1-1, with D possibly matching TRBD1 (5 bases). The CDR3 runs 13 residues. The CDR3 coding sequence is TGTGTCAGCAGTTTTCGGGGCACACGGAAAGCTTTCTTT. The encoded protein is CVSSFRGTRKAFF.

The genes are TRBV7-9 and TRBJ2-1; the match to TRBD2 covers 11 bases. V gave up 6 bases and J gave up 1 base; unmatched junction bases: 17. Germline CDR1 and CDR2: SEHNR and FQNEAQ (reference sequence). There are 20 residues in the CDR3. Written as DNA, the CDR3 is TGTGCCAGCAGGTCAGCACGCGGACTAGCGGGCGAAGCATCCTACAATGAGCAGTTCTTC. Its translation: CASRSARGLAGEASYNEQFF.

Notes on this clonotype: Germline is not matched at one junction end, which may reflect a read error. J is TRBJ2-1 and V is TRBV20-1; possibly TRBD2 for D (6 bases). CDR3 size: 15 residues. Germline CDR1 is DFQATT and CDR2 is SNEGSKA (reference sequence). For the CDR3, the DNA is TGCAGTGCTAGAGATAGAGGCGGGGTCTACAATGAGCGGTTCTTC. Protein sequence: CSARDRGGVYNERFF.

Note on this clonotype: It may be a read error: a sequence one base away is much more abundant. This rearrangement joins TRBV20-1 to TRBJ2-3; 8 positions match TRBD2. CDR1 is DFQATT, CDR2 SNEGSKA, per germline (reference sequence). The CDR3 is made up of 14 amino acids. The junction had 8 bases not matched to a gene; V was cut back by 5 bases and J by 4 bases. CDR3 in amino acids: CSAAVAGTADTQYF. The CDR3 nucleotides read TGCAGTGCTGCAGTAGCGGGAACTGCAGATACGCAGTATTTT.

This chain links TRBV28 with TRBJ1-1; D possibly corresponds to TRBD1 (6 bases). Germline-derived CDR1 and CDR2 are MDHEN and SYDVKM. The V end was cut by 10 bases, the J end by 5 bases, with 29 bases between. This CDR3 is built from 17 residues. The CDR3 DNA reads as TGTGCCAACTCCAGGTCTTGGGGCAAGGGGGGGGTTACTGAAGCTTTCTTT. Its translation is CANSRSWGKGGVTEAFF.

A note on this clonotype: A junction boundary mismatches the germline segment, possibly from a read error. The rearrangement joins TRBV5-1 to TRBJ2-5, with D perhaps being TRBD1 or TRBD2 (5 bases each). The length of the CDR3 is 13 residues. CDR1 is SGHRS, CDR2 YFSETQ, per germline. CDR3 residues: CAISFEGQESQYF. The CDR3 coding sequence is TGCGCCATCAGCTTCGAGGGGCAAGAGAGCCAGTACTTC.

The chain couples TRBV12-3 or TRBV12-4 to TRBJ2-1, with D tentatively TRBD1 (5 bases). This CDR3 has 16 residues. The V end lost 5 bases, the J end lost 0 bases, and 14 bases lay between the germline ends. The CDR3, as DNA: TGTGCCAGCAGTAACACAACAGGTATCTCCTACAATGAGCAGTTCTTC. Translated, it gives CASSNTTGISYNEQFF.

CDR3 protein: CAIRGGEAFF. CDR3 DNA sequence: TGTGCCATCAGAGGGGGTGAAGCTTTCTTT. The chain recombines TRBV12-3 or TRBV12-4 with TRBJ1-1; tentative D call: TRBD1 (6 bases). This CDR3 spans 10 amino acids. Trimming stripped 10 bases from V and 7 bases from J, with 10 bases between.

Worth noting for this clonotype: In this CDR3 the conserved last residue, phenylalanine or tryptophan, is missing, so a read error is likely. No DNA is shown, since the ends of the CDR3 on it are uncertain; the CDR3 is the one TCRdb lists. V is TRBV6-1 and J is TRBJ2-1; TRBD2, the D gene given by the table, was not confirmed from the DNA. The CDR3 has 19 residues if both end residues are counted. Germline V lookup: CDR1 MNHNS, CDR2 SASEGT. CDR3: CGSSEDTQLQREAHNEKFL.

This clonotype came up once. One end of the junction varies from germline; a read error may be responsible. The V and J genes are TRBV6-6 and TRBJ2-3, with 10 bases identical to TRBD1. CDR1 and CDR2 (germline): MNHNY, SVGAGI (reference sequence). The CDR3 has 17 residues. In DNA form, the CDR3 reads TGCTCCAGCAGTTACGATCCTGACAGGGGGCGCACAGATACGCAGTATTTT. Translated, it gives CSSSYDPDRGRTDTQYF.

As for this clonotype: In this CDR3 the conserved last residue, phenylalanine or tryptophan, is missing, so a read error is likely. The chain employs TRBV5-6 and TRBJ2-7; D gene uncertain. CDR1 is SGHDT, CDR2 YYEEEE, per germline. The CDR3 consists of 16 residues. The V end lost 3 bases, the J end lost 4 bases, and 20 bases lay between the germline ends. The CDR3 sequence: CASSSNSGNFRYEQYL. The CDR3 DNA reads as TGTGCCAGCAGCTCTAACAGTGGGAACTTTAGGTACGAGCAGTACTTG.

Turning to this clonotype: A read error is likely, as this CDR3 ends without the conserved phenylalanine or tryptophan. CDR3 coding DNA: TGCAGTGTGGAACCGACAGGGGTTTACGAGCAGTACTTA. It encodes CSVEPTGVYEQYL. This chain uses TRBV20-1 with TRBJ2-7; 8 bases align to TRBD1. This CDR3 has 13 amino acids. Trimming removed 7 bases from V and 4 bases from J; junction bases left unmatched: 9. In germline, CDR1 is DFQATT, CDR2 SNEGSKA (reference sequence).

Comment on this clonotype: Its ends do not fully match the called genes, so a read error is possible. The gene calls are TRBV6-2 or TRBV6-3 and TRBJ2-2, with 11 bases that match TRBD1. The CDR3 totals 16 residues. Germline V lookup: CDR1 MNHEY, CDR2 SVGEGT. CDR3 sequence: CGSGYGQGADTGELFF. Written as DNA, the CDR3 is TGTGGCAGCGGTTATGGACAGGGGGCAGACACCGGGGAGCTGTTTTTT.

Regarding this clonotype: Sequence at one end of the junction differs from germline and may be a read error. The chain carries TRBV6-2 or TRBV6-3 and TRBJ2-2; 10 bases map to TRBD2. CDR3 length equals 16 residues. Germline assignment: CDR1 MNHEY and CDR2 SVGEGT. The CDR3 reads CASNRLAGTNTGELCF. The CDR3 DNA reads as TGTGCCAGCAATCGACTAGCGGGTACGAACACCGGGGAGCTGTGTTTT.

The chain is built from TRBV10-2 and TRBJ1-5, with D tentatively TRBD1 (5 bases). Germline V gene sequence: CDR1 WSHSY, CDR2 SAAADI. The CDR3 contains 14 residues. V lost 9 bases, J lost 7 bases, and 19 bases lay in between. In DNA form, the CDR3 reads TGCGCCAGGAGCTGGGACGGGGAGAACCAGCCCCAGCATTTT. It translates to CARSWDGENQPQHF.

About this clonotype itself: Germline and junction disagree at one end, which may indicate a read error. The J gene is TRBJ2-3, the V gene TRBV5-6; no clear D gene. The CDR3 consists of 14 residues. Germline CDR1 reads SGHDT; CDR2 reads YYEEEE. The CDR3 nucleotides are TGTGCCAGGAGCTCTACTCCCAGCACAGATACGCAGTATTTT. It encodes CARSSTPSTDTQYF.

In the case of this clonotype: One end of the junction fails to match germline, which may point to a read error. This chain uses TRBV29-1 with TRBJ2-2, with D perhaps assigned TRBD1 or TRBD2 (5 bases each). CDR1 and CDR2 from the germline V gene are SQVTM and ANQGSEA. This CDR3 spans 13 amino acids. The CDR3 region is CSDLEWGTGELFF. In DNA, the CDR3 is TGCAGCGACCTCGAATGGGGCACCGGGGAGCTCTTTTTT.

This clonotype was picked up one time. At one of its ends the junction is not consistent with the germline gene, which may arise from a read error. The rearrangement joins TRBV6-5 to TRBJ1-2; D gene uncertain. There are 16 residues in the CDR3. The germline gives CDR1 MNHEY, CDR2 SVGAGI. CDR3 protein: CASSYSHRPVNYGYTF. The CDR3 DNA is TGTGCCAGTAGTTACTCGCACAGACCCGTTAACTATGGTTACACCTTC.